This TCR beta chain was obtained from a study of Ad26.COV2.S vaccination and SARS-CoV-2 variants. Treatment meaning: around 19 received Ad26.COV2.S at low or high dose, single or two shots; roughly five received placebo; per-sample allocation not given. Following the first vaccine or placebo injection, samples were taken on day 63. Libraries were prepared by immunoSEQ multiplex PCR; TCRdb keeps only in-frame clonotypes and omits some of them. The data hold a few hundred thousand clones, with roughly 84% observed a single time. The clonotype was recovered from a person aged 18-65 years who received the Ad26.COV2.S COVID-19 vaccine or a placebo. The sample in question was peripheral blood, obtained in a trial of Ad26.COV2.S vaccine versus placebo.

This CDR3 is CASSYSRTDTQYF. The CDR3, as DNA: TGTGCCAGTAGTTATAGCCGCACAGATACGCAGTATTTT. The V call is TRBV19, the J call TRBJ2-3; D is uncertain. Looked up from germline, CDR1 is LNHDA and CDR2 is SQIVND (reference sequence). The CDR3 is 13 residues long. V was trimmed by 5 bases and J by 1 base, leaving 7 bases between them.